This TCR beta chain originates from a study of glioma-infiltrating T cells after dendritic cell vaccination. Overall study context: Monocyte-derived dendritic cells, cultured 7 to 8 days with IL-4 and GM-CSF, were pulsed with autologous tumor lysate.

Input was about 2 ug genomic DNA, or all available if less. The repertoire was sequenced with immunoSEQ multiplex PCR; TCRdb's copy has only in-frame clones and lacks some. This sample has 20,000 or so clones, with 85% to 90% found just once. Regarding time point: after dendritic cell vaccination, including at tumor progression/relapse. Sequenced here: blood, sampled after dendritic cell vaccination. This TCR derives from a human donor with glioblastoma.

CDR3 in DNA: TGTGCCAGCAGTACCGGACAGGGCAATCAGCCCCAGCATTTT. Amino acid sequence: CASSTGQGNQPQHF. The chain carries TRBV27 and TRBJ1-5, with TRBD1 matching over 7 bases. The CDR3 runs to 14 residues. The V and J ends lost 5 bases and 2 bases, in that order; junction bases with no gene match: 3. Germline CDR1 is MNHEY and CDR2 is SMNVEV (reference sequence).